A single sample is the source of the 14 T cell receptor beta chains below, sequenced in a study of identical twins. In TCRdb, the 5' RACE reads were re-called with MiXCR into one record per CDR3 protein. This table has hundreds of thousands of distinct CDR3 sequences, 5.5% to 7.5% appearing once. The source material was naive T cells sorted from blood. These receptors all come from a man aged 18 to 29 in good health.

This clonotype occurred a few times. The CDR3 is CATRQVEGSIAEQYF. CDR3 nucleotide sequence: TGCGCCACCAGACAGGTGGAGGGGAGCATCGCCGAGCAGTACTTC. The rearrangement links TRBV5-1 to TRBJ2-7, with D possibly called TRBD1 or TRBD2 (6 bases each). The CDR3 spans 15 residues. Germline V lookup: CDR1 SGHRS, CDR2 YFSETQ. Between the trimmed V and J ends, which lost 9 bases and 6 bases, there was a span of 25 bases.

This clonotype was observed a handful of times. This sequence joins TRBV28 and TRBJ2-7; a weak D match, TRBD2 (6 bases). The CDR3 has 16 residues. Trimming removed 2 bases from V and 2 bases from J, with 16 bases in between. Germline V gene sequence: CDR1 MDHEN, CDR2 SYDVKM. The CDR3 here is CASSLDGGKAAYEQYF. For the CDR3, the DNA is TGTGCCAGCAGTTTAGATGGGGGGAAGGCCGCCTACGAGCAGTACTTC.

The gene calls are TRBV30 and TRBJ2-1; 9 positions agree with TRBD2. In germline, CDR1 is GTSNPN, CDR2 SVGIG (reference sequence). V was pared by 2 bases and J by 0 bases, with 8 bases of the junction left unmatched. CDR3 length: 17 amino acids. The CDR3 nucleotides read TGTGCCTGGAGTACCAGACTAGCGGTGAGCTCCTACAATGAGCAGTTCTTC. It translates to CAWSTRLAVSSYNEQFF.

Only a few counts were recorded for this clonotype. The chain links TRBV19 to TRBJ2-6, with D maybe TRBD2 (5 bases). Germline-derived CDR1 and CDR2 are LNHDA and SQIVND (reference sequence). V lost 9 bases, J lost 1 base, and 22 bases lay in between. This CDR3 is built from 18 residues. The CDR3 DNA sequence: TGTGCCAGCGCCTTACAACCCGTCCTAGCTTCTGGGGCCAACGTCCTGACTTTC. Amino acid sequence: CASALQPVLASGANVLTF.

The chain carries TRBV12-3 or TRBV12-4 and TRBJ2-3; D ambiguous. The V end was cut by 3 bases, the J end by 1 base, with 11 bases between. The length of the CDR3 is 15 residues. This CDR3 reads CASSFDLRGTDTQYF. The CDR3 DNA follows: TGTGCCAGCAGTTTTGACTTGAGAGGCACAGATACGCAGTATTTT.

About this clonotype: A read error may account for a junction end that differs from germline. The chain joins TRBV7-9 to TRBJ2-4; TRBD1 matches at 9 bases. The CDR3 extends over 15 amino acids. From germline, CDR1 is SEHNR and CDR2 FQNEAQ (reference sequence). In DNA form, the CDR3 reads TGTGCCAGCAGCTGGGACAGGGAGGCCAAAGACATTCAGTACTTC. Its protein is CASSWDREAKDIQYF.

The chain combines TRBV5-4 with TRBJ2-7; D not resolved. Germline CDR1 is SGHNT and CDR2 is YYREEE (reference sequence). Deletions cut 1 base from V and 2 bases from J, with 16 bases between. This CDR3 region has 16 residues. The CDR3 nucleotides are TGTGCCAGCAGCTTGCGAGAGGCGTTAACTCCCTACGAGCAGTACTTC. Its translation: CASSLREALTPYEQYF. Complete variable domain (other parts from reference TRBV5-4 and TRBJ2-7): ETGVTQSPTHLIKTRGQQVTLRCSSQSGHNTVSWYQQALGQGPQFIFQYYREEENGRGNFPPRFSGLQFPNYSSELNVNALELDDSALYLCASSLREALTPYEQYFGPGTRLTVT.

The sample holds many counts of this clonotype. The rearrangement joins TRBV12-3 or TRBV12-4 to TRBJ2-1; D is ambiguous. CDR3 size: 14 residues. V lost 7 bases and J lost 9, with 19 bases in between. CDR3 in amino acids: CASTNGPGRSEQFF. The DNA of the CDR3 is TGTGCCAGCACTAATGGTCCAGGCCGTAGTGAGCAGTTCTTC.

This clonotype was observed a few times. This chain uses TRBV20-1 with TRBJ2-1, with 9 bases that match TRBD1. Germline values: CDR1 DFQATT, CDR2 SNEGSKA (reference sequence). The CDR3 is 13 residues long. V lost 1 base and J lost 9; bases outside the gene matches: 4. DNA for the CDR3: TGCAGTGCTAGAGGGGACAGGGATGTTGAGCAGTTCTTC. Encoded protein: CSARGDRDVEQFF.

The gene calls are TRBV27 and TRBJ2-7, with 9 bases matching TRBD1. The CDR3 has 15 amino acids. Germline CDR1 reads MNHEY; CDR2 reads SMNVEV (reference sequence). After removal of 2 bases from V and 4 bases from J, the junction contained 6 bases not matched to a gene. The CDR3 DNA follows: TGTGCCAGCAGTTTAGGGGACAGGGCGTCGTACGAGCAGTACTTC. It codes for CASSLGDRASYEQYF.

Ten or more counts support this clonotype. The rearrangement uses TRBV27 and TRBJ2-7; possibly TRBD1 or TRBD2 for D (5 bases each). The CDR3 totals 15 residues. V gave up 2 bases and J gave up 2 bases, with 13 bases separating them. CDR1 is MNHEY, CDR2 SMNVEV, per germline (reference sequence). The CDR3 DNA reads as TGTGCCAGCAGTTTAACCGGGACCGCGACCTACGAGCAGTACGTC. It encodes CASSLTGTATYEQYV.

This clonotype came up a few times. This chain uses TRBV6-6 with TRBJ1-5; no reliable D call. The germline V gene encodes CDR1 MNHNY and CDR2 SVGAGI (reference sequence). Trimming removed 5 bases at V and 3 bases at J, with 5 bases between. This CDR3 is 12 amino acids long. The CDR3, as DNA: TGTGCCAGCAGTACCCCCAATCAGCCCCAGCATTTT. Translating it yields CASSTPNQPQHF.

The V call is TRBV12-3 or TRBV12-4, the J call TRBJ2-3; D not certain. Trimming cost V 6 bases and J 2 bases, with 15 bases left between them. The CDR3 spans 15 residues. The CDR3 DNA is TGTGCCAGCAGAGCCCTGACCCGCCCCACAGATACGCAGTATTTT. Translating gives CASRALTRPTDTQYF.

This clonotype was seen only a few times. The chain employs TRBV4-2 and TRBJ2-7; 7 bases agree with TRBD1. V lost 0 bases and J lost 0; bases outside the gene matches: 5. Germline CDR1 reads LGHNA; CDR2 reads YNFKEQ. The CDR3 spans 16 residues. This CDR3 reads CASSQDRRGHSYEQYF. For the CDR3, the DNA is TGTGCCAGCAGCCAAGATCGTAGGGGGCACTCCTACGAGCAGTACTTC.